A selection of T cell receptor beta chains follows, all from one sample in a study of cytomegalovirus exposure and HLA in healthy donors. Clones were read by immunoSEQ multiplex PCR, and TCRdb kept only the in-frame ones, dropping some. This table holds roughly 130,000 clones, 74% found once. What was sequenced was PBMCs. Every receptor here comes from a woman between 45 and 60 years old in good health and CMV-seropositive. The CDR3 runs from the conserved cysteine through the conserved F or W. Fields, in order: CDR3 protein, CDR3 DNA, J gene, V gene, D gene, clone size. The D gene is left open where the match is weak. Where a row states a size, it is once, few, many or the class of an expanded clone; other rows omit it.

CDR3 protein: CASSLDGGPGELFF
CDR3 DNA: TGCGCCAGCAGCTTGGACGGGGGTCCCGGGGAGCTGTTTTTT
J gene: TRBJ2-2
V gene: TRBV5-1
D gene: .
clone size: .

CDR3 protein: CSVGVDRGLSEKLFF
CDR3 DNA: TGCAGCGTGGGAGTCGACAGGGGGCTCAGTGAAAAACTGTTTTTT
J gene: TRBJ1-4
V gene: TRBV29-1
D gene: TRBD1
clone size: .

CDR3 protein: CASKTSTGTDTQYF
CDR3 DNA: TGTGCCAGTAAGACTAGCACCGGCACAGATACGCAGTATTTT
J gene: TRBJ2-3
V gene: TRBV19
D gene: TRBD2
clone size: .

CDR3 protein: CASRGTVEKLFF
CDR3 DNA: TGTGCCAGCCGTGGGACAGTTGAAAAACTGTTTTTT
J gene: TRBJ1-4
V gene: TRBV2
D gene: TRBD1
clone size: .

CDR3 protein: CASQNAGFYEQYF
CDR3 DNA: TGTGCCAGCCAAAACGCAGGCTTCTACGAGCAGTACTTC
J gene: TRBJ2-7
V gene: TRBV6-5
D gene: .
clone size: few

CDR3 protein: CASSVATSSGGAPYEQYF
CDR3 DNA: TGTGCCAGCAGCGTAGCTACGTCTAGCGGGGGGGCCCCCTACGAGCAGTACTTC
J gene: TRBJ2-7
V gene: TRBV9
D gene: TRBD2
clone size: .

CDR3 protein: CASSSDSGTNEQFF
CDR3 DNA: TGTGCCAGCAGCTCGGATAGCGGGACCAATGAGCAGTTCTTC
J gene: TRBJ2-1
V gene: TRBV7-9
D gene: TRBD2
clone size: once

CDR3 protein: CASSLTAEREQYF
CDR3 DNA: TGTGCCAGCAGCTTGACTGCAGAGAGGGAGCAGTACTTC
J gene: TRBJ2-7
V gene: TRBV7-2
D gene: .
clone size: few

CDR3 protein: CASSEIRQNPQHF
CDR3 DNA: TGTGCCAGCAGTGAAATCAGGCAGAATCCCCAGCATTTT
J gene: TRBJ1-5
V gene: TRBV6-1
D gene: .
clone size: .

CDR3 protein: CASSYSGQTRGYTF
CDR3 DNA: TGTGCCAGCAGTTACTCTGGCCAAACCAGGGGCTACACCTTC
J gene: TRBJ1-2
V gene: TRBV6-5
D gene: .
clone size: .

CDR3 protein: CASSPPTGNYGYTF
CDR3 DNA: TGCGCCAGCAGCCCCCCGACAGGGAACTATGGCTACACCTTC
J gene: TRBJ1-2
V gene: TRBV5-1
D gene: TRBD1
clone size: .

CDR3 protein: CASTGGNQPQHF
CDR3 DNA: TGTGCCAGCACCGGGGGGAATCAGCCCCAGCATTTT
J gene: TRBJ1-5
V gene: TRBV2
D gene: .
clone size: .

CDR3 protein: CASSVGDRDTQYF
CDR3 DNA: TGTGCCAGTAGTGTGGGGGACAGAGATACGCAGTATTTT
J gene: TRBJ2-3
V gene: TRBV19
D gene: TRBD1
clone size: once

CDR3 protein: CASSGAGAGANVLTF
CDR3 DNA: TGTGCCAGCAGCGGGGCAGGGGCTGGGGCCAACGTCCTGACTTTC
J gene: TRBJ2-6
V gene: TRBV5-6
D gene: .
clone size: .

CDR3 protein: CAWSAITGLRSPLHF
CDR3 DNA: TGTGCCTGGAGTGCCATCACAGGTCTCCGCTCACCCCTCCACTTT
J gene: TRBJ1-6
V gene: TRBV30
D gene: .
clone size: .

CDR3 protein: CARTQREAFF
CDR3 DNA: TGCGCCAGAACCCAGCGGGAAGCTTTCTTT
J gene: TRBJ1-1
V gene: TRBV10-1
D gene: .
clone size: .

CDR3 protein: CASSLGQSSGNTIYF
CDR3 DNA: TGCGCCAGCAGCTTGGGACAAAGCTCTGGAAACACCATATATTTT
J gene: TRBJ1-3
V gene: TRBV5-1
D gene: .
clone size: .

CDR3 protein: CASRGHNEKLFF
CDR3 DNA: TGTGCCAGCCGGGGACATAATGAAAAACTGTTTTTT
J gene: TRBJ1-4
V gene: TRBV10-3
D gene: .
clone size: .

CDR3 protein: CASSLAPSAGGHNEQFF
CDR3 DNA: TGTGCCAGCAGCTTAGCCCCTTCGGCGGGGGGCCACAATGAGCAGTTCTTC
J gene: TRBJ2-1
V gene: TRBV7-2
D gene: TRBD2
clone size: few

CDR3 protein: CSSSPGPSGGAYNEQFF
CDR3 DNA: TGTTCCAGCAGCCCCGGACCTAGCGGGGGAGCCTACAATGAGCAGTTCTTC
J gene: TRBJ2-1
V gene: TRBV7-9
D gene: TRBD2
clone size: few

CDR3 protein: CASSLGPGRWEQYF
CDR3 DNA: TGTGCCAGCAGTTTAGGGCCGGGGAGGTGGGAGCAGTACTTC
J gene: TRBJ2-7
V gene: TRBV27
D gene: .
clone size: .

CDR3 protein: CASSLSRSYNEQFF
CDR3 DNA: TGTGCCAGCAGCTTGTCCCGCTCCTACAATGAGCAGTTCTTC
J gene: TRBJ2-1
V gene: TRBV7-9
D gene: .
clone size: .

CDR3 protein: CASSLGLAGATDTQYF
CDR3 DNA: TGTGCCAGCAGCTTAGGACTAGCGGGGGCCACAGATACGCAGTATTTT
J gene: TRBJ2-3
V gene: TRBV7-9
D gene: TRBD2
clone size: .

CDR3 protein: CASSPTDRVRQPQHF
CDR3 DNA: TGTGCCAGTAGTCCCACGGACAGGGTACGTCAGCCCCAGCATTTT
J gene: TRBJ1-5
V gene: TRBV19
D gene: TRBD1
clone size: .

CDR3 protein: CATQSTVYGYTF
CDR3 DNA: TGTGCCACACAATCGACAGTCTATGGCTACACCTTC
J gene: TRBJ1-2
V gene: TRBV19
D gene: .
clone size: .

CDR3 protein: CASSTTGSRIGTNEKLFF
CDR3 DNA: TGCGCCAGCAGCACCACGGGGTCTCGGATTGGCACTAATGAAAAACTGTTTTTT
J gene: TRBJ1-4
V gene: TRBV5-1
D gene: .
clone size: once

CDR3 protein: CASSLGGLAGGYEQYF
CDR3 DNA: TGTGCCAGCAGTTTAGGGGGGCTAGCGGGGGGCTACGAGCAGTACTTC
J gene: TRBJ2-7
V gene: TRBV27
D gene: TRBD2
clone size: once

CDR3 protein: CASRPGQRDGYTF
CDR3 DNA: TGTGCCAGCAGGCCGGGACAGAGAGATGGCTACACCTTC
J gene: TRBJ1-2
V gene: TRBV2
D gene: TRBD1
clone size: .

CDR3 protein: CASSNTYEQYF
CDR3 DNA: TGTGCCAGTAGTAATACCTACGAGCAGTACTTC
J gene: TRBJ2-7
V gene: TRBV19
D gene: .
clone size: .

CDR3 protein: CASSPSRGSGNTIYF
CDR3 DNA: TGTGCCAGCAGCCCAAGTAGGGGGTCTGGAAACACCATATATTTT
J gene: TRBJ1-3
V gene: TRBV6-5
D gene: .
clone size: .

CDR3 protein: CTSSQEGGPPQYF
CDR3 DNA: TGCACCAGCAGCCAAGAGGGGGGGCCCCCGCAGTATTTT
J gene: TRBJ2-3
V gene: TRBV1
D gene: .
clone size: .

CDR3 protein: CASSSPGQGAGANVLTF
CDR3 DNA: TGTGCCAGCAGCTCTCCGGGACAGGGCGCCGGGGCCAACGTCCTGACTTTC
J gene: TRBJ2-6
V gene: TRBV5-4
D gene: TRBD1
clone size: .

CDR3 protein: CASVRERDRGGYTF
CDR3 DNA: TGTGCCAGTGTGAGGGAGAGGGACAGGGGTGGCTACACCTTC
J gene: TRBJ1-2
V gene: TRBV2
D gene: TRBD1
clone size: .

CDR3 protein: CASSSTRGSYNEQFF
CDR3 DNA: TGTGCCAGCAGCTCCACGAGAGGCTCCTACAATGAGCAGTTCTTC
J gene: TRBJ2-1
V gene: TRBV13
D gene: .
clone size: .

CDR3 protein: CASSEKGRLSGANVLTF
CDR3 DNA: TGTGCCAGCAGTGAGAAGGGGCGGCTCTCTGGGGCCAACGTCCTGACTTTC
J gene: TRBJ2-6
V gene: TRBV2
D gene: .
clone size: .

CDR3 protein: CASRDDRGLTGELFF
CDR3 DNA: TGTGCCAGTAGGGACGACAGGGGGTTGACCGGGGAGCTGTTTTTT
J gene: TRBJ2-2
V gene: TRBV19
D gene: TRBD1
clone size: .

CDR3 protein: CAWSSGRETDTQYF
CDR3 DNA: TGTGCCTGGAGTTCAGGCAGGGAAACAGATACGCAGTATTTT
J gene: TRBJ2-3
V gene: TRBV30
D gene: .
clone size: once

CDR3 protein: CASSPAGTGDGYTF
CDR3 DNA: TGTGCCAGTAGCCCCGCCGGGACAGGGGATGGCTACACCTTC
J gene: TRBJ1-2
V gene: TRBV19
D gene: TRBD1
clone size: .

CDR3 protein: CASRLTGGGVDEQFF
CDR3 DNA: TGTGCCAGCAGACTAACAGGGGGCGGGGTGGATGAGCAGTTCTTC
J gene: TRBJ2-1
V gene: TRBV7-9
D gene: TRBD1
clone size: .

CDR3 protein: CASTQTGGTDTQYF
CDR3 DNA: TGTGCCAGTACCCAAACGGGGGGCACAGATACGCAGTATTTT
J gene: TRBJ2-3
V gene: TRBV19
D gene: .
clone size: .

CDR3 protein: CASSPQPGQTWVDGYTF
CDR3 DNA: TGTGCCAGCTCACCACAACCGGGACAGACGTGGGTAGATGGCTACACCTTC
J gene: TRBJ1-2
V gene: TRBV18
D gene: TRBD1
clone size: .

CDR3 protein: CASSPTGTSTDTQYF
CDR3 DNA: TGTGCCAGCAGCCCGACCGGGACTAGCACAGATACGCAGTATTTT
J gene: TRBJ2-3
V gene: TRBV7-2
D gene: .
clone size: .

CDR3 protein: CAWSVWGSMNTEAFF
CDR3 DNA: TGTGCCTGGAGTGTATGGGGCAGCATGAACACTGAAGCTTTCTTT
J gene: TRBJ1-1
V gene: TRBV30
D gene: .
clone size: .

CDR3 protein: CASSDLVENEQFF
CDR3 DNA: TGTGCCAGCAGTGACCTGGTGGAGAATGAGCAGTTCTTC
J gene: TRBJ2-1
V gene: TRBV6-4
D gene: .
clone size: .

CDR3 protein: CASSPPDSYEQYF
CDR3 DNA: TGTGCCAGCAGCCCACCGGACAGCTACGAGCAGTACTTC
J gene: TRBJ2-7
V gene: TRBV11-2
D gene: .
clone size: few

CDR3 protein: CASSPWSRGNTEAFF
CDR3 DNA: TGTGCTAGCAGCCCATGGAGCCGGGGGAACACTGAAGCTTTCTTT
J gene: TRBJ1-1
V gene: TRBV7-7
D gene: .
clone size: .

CDR3 protein: CASSLALALQETQYF
CDR3 DNA: TGTGCCAGCAGCTTAGCGCTGGCCCTCCAAGAGACCCAGTACTTC
J gene: TRBJ2-5
V gene: TRBV11-2
D gene: .
clone size: .

CDR3 protein: CASSPRTDYLTQHF
CDR3 DNA: TGTGCCAGCAGCCCCCGGACAGACTACCTAACCCAGCATTTT
J gene: TRBJ1-5
V gene: TRBV7-2
D gene: .
clone size: .

CDR3 protein: CASSLAGTGANEQYF
CDR3 DNA: TGCGCCAGCAGCTTGGCTGGGACAGGGGCCAACGAGCAGTACTTC
J gene: TRBJ2-7
V gene: TRBV5-1
D gene: TRBD1
clone size: once

CDR3 protein: CASSLFGQGANTGELFF
CDR3 DNA: TGTGCCAGCAGCCTCTTTGGACAGGGGGCGAACACCGGGGAGCTGTTTTTT
J gene: TRBJ2-2
V gene: TRBV7-9
D gene: TRBD1
clone size: .

CDR3 protein: CASSPYPGASNTEAFF
CDR3 DNA: TGTGCCAGCAGTCCTTACCCAGGGGCGTCGAACACTGAAGCTTTCTTT
J gene: TRBJ1-1
V gene: TRBV27
D gene: .
clone size: .

CDR3 protein: CASSIFRNRDTGDSPLHF
CDR3 DNA: TGTGCCAGTAGTATTTTTCGCAACAGGGACACCGGAGATTCACCCCTCCACTTT
J gene: TRBJ1-6
V gene: TRBV19
D gene: .
clone size: .

CDR3 protein: CASSLKGRDIYTGELFF
CDR3 DNA: TGTGCCAGCAGCTTGAAGGGACGGGACATCTACACCGGGGAGCTGTTTTTT
J gene: TRBJ2-2
V gene: TRBV5-4
D gene: .
clone size: few

CDR3 protein: CASSPQGGADAYEQYF
CDR3 DNA: TGTGCCAGCTCACCACAAGGTGGTGCGGATGCCTACGAGCAGTACTTC
J gene: TRBJ2-7
V gene: TRBV18
D gene: .
clone size: .

CDR3 protein: CASSPVETRHTEAFF
CDR3 DNA: TGTGCCAGCAGCCCAGTCGAGACACGTCACACTGAAGCTTTCTTT
J gene: TRBJ1-1
V gene: TRBV7-8
D gene: .
clone size: few